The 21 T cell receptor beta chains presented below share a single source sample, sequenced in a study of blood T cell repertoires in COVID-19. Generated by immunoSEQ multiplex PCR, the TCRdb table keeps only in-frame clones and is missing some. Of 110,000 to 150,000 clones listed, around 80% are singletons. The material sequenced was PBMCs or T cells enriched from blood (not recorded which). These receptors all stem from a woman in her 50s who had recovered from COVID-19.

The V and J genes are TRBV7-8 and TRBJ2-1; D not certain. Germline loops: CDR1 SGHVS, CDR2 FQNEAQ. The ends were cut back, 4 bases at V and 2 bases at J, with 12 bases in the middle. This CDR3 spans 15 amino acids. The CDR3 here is CASSSEALAYNEQFF. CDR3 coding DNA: TGTGCCAGCAGCTCCGAGGCGTTAGCCTACAATGAGCAGTTCTTC.

The CDR3 reads CASSLDNREEAFF. Written as DNA, the CDR3 is TGTGCCAGCAGCTTAGACAACAGGGAAGAAGCTTTCTTT. V usage is TRBV7-3 and J usage is TRBJ1-1, with a tentative D call TRBD1 (6 bases). Germline V gene lookup returns CDR1 SGHTA and CDR2 FQGTGA. Between the trimmed V and J ends, which lost 2 bases and 8 bases, there was a span of 12 bases. The CDR3 length is 13 residues.

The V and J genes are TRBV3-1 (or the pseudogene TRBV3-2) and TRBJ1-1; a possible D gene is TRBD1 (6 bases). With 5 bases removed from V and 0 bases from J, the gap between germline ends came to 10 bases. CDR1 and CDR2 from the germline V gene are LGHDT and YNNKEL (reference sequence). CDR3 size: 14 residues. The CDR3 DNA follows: TGTGCCAGCAGCTTTACAGGGCTGAACACTGAAGCTTTCTTT. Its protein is CASSFTGLNTEAFF.

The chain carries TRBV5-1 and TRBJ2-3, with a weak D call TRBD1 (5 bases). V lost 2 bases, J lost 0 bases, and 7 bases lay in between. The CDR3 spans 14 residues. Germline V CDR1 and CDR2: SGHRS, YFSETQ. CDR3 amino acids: CASSFRVSTDTQYF. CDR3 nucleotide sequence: TGCGCCAGCAGCTTCAGGGTTAGCACAGATACGCAGTATTTT.

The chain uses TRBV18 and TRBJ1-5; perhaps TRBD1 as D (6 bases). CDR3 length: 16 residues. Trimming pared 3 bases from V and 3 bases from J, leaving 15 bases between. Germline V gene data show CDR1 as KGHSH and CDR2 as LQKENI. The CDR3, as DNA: TGTGCCAGCTCACCTCCCTCAGGGGATTACAATCAGCCCCAGCATTTT. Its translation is CASSPPSGDYNQPQHF.

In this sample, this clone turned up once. In nucleotides, the CDR3 is TGTGCCAGCAGTTTCTCCGGGACAGGGTATGAGCAGTTCTTC. Amino acids: CASSFSGTGYEQFF. The V call is TRBV28, the J call TRBJ2-1; TRBD1 agrees at 9 bases. This CDR3 contains 14 residues. Germline trimming cut 3 bases from V and 8 bases from J; bases unmatched to any gene: 5. Per the germline V gene, CDR1 is MDHEN and CDR2 is SYDVKM.

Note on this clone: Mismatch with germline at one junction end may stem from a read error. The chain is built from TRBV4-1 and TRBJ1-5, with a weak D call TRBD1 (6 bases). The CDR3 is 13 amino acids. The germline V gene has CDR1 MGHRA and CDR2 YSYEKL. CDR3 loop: CIPGARGNQPQHF. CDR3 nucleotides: TGTATTCCAGGGGCTCGGGGCAATCAGCCCCAGCATTTT.

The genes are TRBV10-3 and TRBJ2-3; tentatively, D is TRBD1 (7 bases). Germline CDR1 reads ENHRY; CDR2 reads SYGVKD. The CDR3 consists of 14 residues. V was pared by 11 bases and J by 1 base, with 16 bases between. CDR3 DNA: TGTGCCTCAAGACAGGGAGGAGGCACAGATACGCAGTATTTT. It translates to CASRQGGGTDTQYF.

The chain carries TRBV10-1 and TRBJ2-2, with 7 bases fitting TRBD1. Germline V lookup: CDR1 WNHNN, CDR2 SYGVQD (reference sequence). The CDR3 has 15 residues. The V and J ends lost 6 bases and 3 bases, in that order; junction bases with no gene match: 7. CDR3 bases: TGCGCCAGCAGCCCCGATACAGGGGACACCGGGGAGCTGTTTTTT. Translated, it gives CASSPDTGDTGELFF.

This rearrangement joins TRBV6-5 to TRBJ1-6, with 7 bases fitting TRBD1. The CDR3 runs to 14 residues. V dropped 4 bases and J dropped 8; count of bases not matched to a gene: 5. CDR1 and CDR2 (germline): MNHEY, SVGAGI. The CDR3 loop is CASSFHRGDSPLHF. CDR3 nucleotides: TGTGCCAGCAGTTTCCACAGGGGTGATTCACCCCTCCACTTT.

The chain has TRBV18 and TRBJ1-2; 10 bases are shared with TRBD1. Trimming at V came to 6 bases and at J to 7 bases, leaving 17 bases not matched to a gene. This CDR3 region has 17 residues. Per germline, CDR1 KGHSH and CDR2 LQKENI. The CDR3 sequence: CASSLPGQGSPRAGYTF. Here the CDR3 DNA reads TGTGCCAGCTCCCTCCCGGGACAGGGGAGTCCCAGGGCTGGCTACACCTTC.

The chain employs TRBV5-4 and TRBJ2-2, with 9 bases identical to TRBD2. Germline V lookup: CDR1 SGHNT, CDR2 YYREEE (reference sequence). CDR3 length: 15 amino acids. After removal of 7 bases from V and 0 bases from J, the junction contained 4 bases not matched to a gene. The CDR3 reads CASGGLAANTGELFF. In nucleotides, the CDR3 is TGTGCCAGCGGGGGACTAGCCGCGAACACCGGGGAGCTGTTTTTT.

The CDR3: CASSPPLRQTPLHF. Here the CDR3 DNA reads TGTGCCAGCTCACCCCCTCTTCGCCAGACACCCCTCCACTTT. The chain joins TRBV18 to TRBJ1-6; unclear D gene. CDR3 length equals 14 residues. V was clipped by 3 bases and J by 11 bases, with 14 bases between them. Per the germline V gene, CDR1 is KGHSH and CDR2 is LQKENI.

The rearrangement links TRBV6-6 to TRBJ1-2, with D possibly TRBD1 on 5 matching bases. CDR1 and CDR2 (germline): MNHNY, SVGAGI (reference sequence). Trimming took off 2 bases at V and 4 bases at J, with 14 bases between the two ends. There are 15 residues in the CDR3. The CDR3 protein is CASSYTGHMSYGYTF. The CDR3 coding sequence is TGTGCCAGCAGTTACACAGGACACATGTCCTATGGCTACACCTTC.

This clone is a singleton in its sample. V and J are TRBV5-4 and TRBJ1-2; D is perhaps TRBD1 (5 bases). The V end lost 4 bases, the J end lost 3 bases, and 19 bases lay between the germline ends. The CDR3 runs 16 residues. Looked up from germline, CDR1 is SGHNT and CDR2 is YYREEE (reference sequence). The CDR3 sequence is CASSPGPGRADYGYTF. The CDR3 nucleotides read TGTGCCAGCAGCCCCGGACCGGGCAGGGCCGACTATGGCTACACCTTC.

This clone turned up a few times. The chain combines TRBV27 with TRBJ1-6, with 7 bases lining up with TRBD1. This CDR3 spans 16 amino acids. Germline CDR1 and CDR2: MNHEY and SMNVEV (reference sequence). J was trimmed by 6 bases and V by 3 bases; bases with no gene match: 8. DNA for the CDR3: TGTGCCAGCAGTTTCTGGGACAGCTTGTTTAATTCACCCCTCCACTTT. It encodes CASSFWDSLFNSPLHF.

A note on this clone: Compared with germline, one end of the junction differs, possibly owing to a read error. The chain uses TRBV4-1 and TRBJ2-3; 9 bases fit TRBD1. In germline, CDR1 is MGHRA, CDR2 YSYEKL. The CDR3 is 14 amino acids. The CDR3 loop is CASSRTGGTDTQYF. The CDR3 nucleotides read TGCGCCAGCAGCCGCACAGGGGGCACCGATACGCAGTATTTT.

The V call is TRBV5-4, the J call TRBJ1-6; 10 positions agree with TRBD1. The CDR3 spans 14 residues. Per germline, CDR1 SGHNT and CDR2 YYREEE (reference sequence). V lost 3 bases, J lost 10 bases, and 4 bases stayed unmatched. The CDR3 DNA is TGTGCCAGCAGCTGGACAGGGGGTCAGTCACCCCTCCACTTT. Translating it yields CASSWTGGQSPLHF.

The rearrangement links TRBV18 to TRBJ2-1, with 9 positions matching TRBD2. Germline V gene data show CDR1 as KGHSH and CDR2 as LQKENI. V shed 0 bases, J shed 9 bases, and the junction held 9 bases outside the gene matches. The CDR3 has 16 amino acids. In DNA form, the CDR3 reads TGTGCCAGCTCACCACCGTCGACTAGCGGATCTAGTGAGCAGTTCTTC. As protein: CASSPPSTSGSSEQFF. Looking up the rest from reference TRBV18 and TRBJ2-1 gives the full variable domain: NAGVMQNPRHLVRRRGQEARLRCSPMKGHSHVYWYRQLPEEGLKFMVYLQKENIIDESGMPKERFSAEFPKEGPSILRIQQVVRGDSAAYFCASSPPSTSGSSEQFFGPGTRLTVL.

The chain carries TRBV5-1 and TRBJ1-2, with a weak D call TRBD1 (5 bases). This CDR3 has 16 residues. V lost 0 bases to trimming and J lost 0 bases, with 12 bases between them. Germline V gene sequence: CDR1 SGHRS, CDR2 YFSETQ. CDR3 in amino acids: CASSLGTGTSNYGYTF. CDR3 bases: TGCGCCAGCAGCTTGGGTACAGGAACCTCTAACTATGGCTACACCTTC.

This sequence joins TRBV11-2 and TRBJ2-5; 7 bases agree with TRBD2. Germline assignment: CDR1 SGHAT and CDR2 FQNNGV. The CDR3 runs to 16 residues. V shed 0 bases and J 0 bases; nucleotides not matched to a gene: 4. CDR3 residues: CASSLDRRGNQETQYF. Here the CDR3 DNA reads TGTGCCAGCAGCTTAGATCGGCGGGGGAACCAAGAGACCCAGTACTTC.